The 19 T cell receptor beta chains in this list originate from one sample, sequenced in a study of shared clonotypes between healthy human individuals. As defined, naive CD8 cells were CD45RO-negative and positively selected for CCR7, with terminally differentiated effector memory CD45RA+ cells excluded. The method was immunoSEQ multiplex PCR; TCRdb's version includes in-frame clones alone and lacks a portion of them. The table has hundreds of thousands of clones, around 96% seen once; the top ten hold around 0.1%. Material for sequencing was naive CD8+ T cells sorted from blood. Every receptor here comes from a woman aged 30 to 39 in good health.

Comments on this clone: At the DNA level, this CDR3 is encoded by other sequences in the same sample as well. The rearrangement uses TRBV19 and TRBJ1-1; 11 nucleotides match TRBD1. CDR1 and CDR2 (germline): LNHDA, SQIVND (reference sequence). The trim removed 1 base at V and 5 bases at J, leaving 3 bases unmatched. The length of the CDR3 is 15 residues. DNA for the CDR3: TGTGCCAGTAGTATAGTTGGGACAGGGGGGACTGAAGCTTTCTTT. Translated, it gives CASSIVGTGGTEAFF.

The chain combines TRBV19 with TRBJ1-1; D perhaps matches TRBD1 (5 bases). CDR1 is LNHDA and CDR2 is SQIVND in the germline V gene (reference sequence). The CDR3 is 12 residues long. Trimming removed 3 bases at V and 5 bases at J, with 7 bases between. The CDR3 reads CASSMGRTEAFF. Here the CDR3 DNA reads TGTGCCAGTAGTATGGGACGAACTGAAGCTTTCTTT.

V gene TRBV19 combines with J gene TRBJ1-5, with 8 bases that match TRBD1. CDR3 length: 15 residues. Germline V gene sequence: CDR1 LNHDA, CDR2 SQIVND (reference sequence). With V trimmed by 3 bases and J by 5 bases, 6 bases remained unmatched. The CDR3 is CASSISGQVDQPQHF. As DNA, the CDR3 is TGTGCCAGTAGTATCTCGGGACAGGTGGATCAGCCCCAGCATTTT.

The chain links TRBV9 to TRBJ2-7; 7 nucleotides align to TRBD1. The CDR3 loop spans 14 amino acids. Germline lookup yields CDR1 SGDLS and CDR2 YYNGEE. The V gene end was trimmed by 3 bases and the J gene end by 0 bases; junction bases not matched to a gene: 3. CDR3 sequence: CASSDRDSSYEQYF. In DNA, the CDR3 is TGTGCCAGCAGCGACCGGGACAGCTCCTACGAGCAGTACTTC.

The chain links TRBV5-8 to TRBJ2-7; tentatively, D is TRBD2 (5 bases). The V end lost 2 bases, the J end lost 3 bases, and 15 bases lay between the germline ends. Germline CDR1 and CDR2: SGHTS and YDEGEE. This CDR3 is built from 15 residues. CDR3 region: CASSFKARGLYEQYF. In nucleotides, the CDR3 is TGTGCCAGCAGCTTTAAGGCCCGCGGACTCTACGAGCAGTACTTC.

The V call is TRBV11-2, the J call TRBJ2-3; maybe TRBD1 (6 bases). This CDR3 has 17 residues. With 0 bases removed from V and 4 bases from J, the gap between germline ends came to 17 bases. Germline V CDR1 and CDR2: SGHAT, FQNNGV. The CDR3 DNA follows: TGTGCCAGCAGCTTAGATGGGGTTGACAGGAGCGCAGATACGCAGTATTTT. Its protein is CASSLDGVDRSADTQYF.

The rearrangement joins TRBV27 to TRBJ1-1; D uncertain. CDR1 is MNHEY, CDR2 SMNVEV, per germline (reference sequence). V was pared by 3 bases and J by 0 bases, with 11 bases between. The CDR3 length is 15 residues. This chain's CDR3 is CASSLIGSVNTEAFF. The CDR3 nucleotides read TGTGCCAGCAGTTTGATAGGGAGCGTGAACACTGAAGCTTTCTTT.

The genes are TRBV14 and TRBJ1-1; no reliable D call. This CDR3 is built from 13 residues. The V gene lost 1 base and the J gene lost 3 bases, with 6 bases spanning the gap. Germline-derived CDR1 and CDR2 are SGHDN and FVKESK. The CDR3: CASSQVGHTEAFF. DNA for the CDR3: TGTGCCAGCAGCCAAGTCGGTCACACTGAAGCTTTCTTT.

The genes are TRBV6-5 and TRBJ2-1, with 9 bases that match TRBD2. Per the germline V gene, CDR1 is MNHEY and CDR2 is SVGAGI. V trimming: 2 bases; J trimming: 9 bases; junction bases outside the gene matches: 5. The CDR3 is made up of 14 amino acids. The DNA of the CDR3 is TGTGCCAGCAGTTACCAGACTAGCGGCGGTGAGCAGTTCTTC. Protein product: CASSYQTSGGEQFF.

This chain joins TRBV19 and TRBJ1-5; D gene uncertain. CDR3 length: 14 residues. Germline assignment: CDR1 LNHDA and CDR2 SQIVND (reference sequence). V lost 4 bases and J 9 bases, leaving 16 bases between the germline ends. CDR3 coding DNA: TGTGCCAGTAGTACGATGACGGCCCAAGGGCCCCAGCATTTT. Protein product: CASSTMTAQGPQHF.

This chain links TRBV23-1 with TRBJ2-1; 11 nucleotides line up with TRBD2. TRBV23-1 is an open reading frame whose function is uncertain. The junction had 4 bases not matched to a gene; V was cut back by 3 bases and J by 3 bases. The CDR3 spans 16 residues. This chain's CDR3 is CASSHTSGSLYNEQFF. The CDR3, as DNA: TGCGCCAGCAGTCATACTAGCGGGAGTCTCTACAATGAGCAGTTCTTC.

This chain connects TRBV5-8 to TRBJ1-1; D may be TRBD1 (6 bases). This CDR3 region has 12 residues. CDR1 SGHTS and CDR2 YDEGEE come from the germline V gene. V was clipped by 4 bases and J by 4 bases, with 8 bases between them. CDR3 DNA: TGTGCCAGCAGCGGAGGGGGCACTGAAGCTTTCTTT. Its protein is CASSGGGTEAFF.

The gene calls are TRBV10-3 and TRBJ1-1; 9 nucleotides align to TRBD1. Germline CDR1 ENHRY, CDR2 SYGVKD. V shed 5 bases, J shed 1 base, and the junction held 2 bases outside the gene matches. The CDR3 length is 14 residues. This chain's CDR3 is CAISPGQGNTEAFF. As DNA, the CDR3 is TGTGCCATCAGTCCGGGACAGGGGAACACTGAAGCTTTCTTT.

The DNA of the CDR3 is TGTGCCAGCAGCTTAGGTGGAACTAGCGGGATTGGGGATACGCAGTATTTT. Protein sequence: CASSLGGTSGIGDTQYF. The chain carries TRBV7-2 and TRBJ2-3, with 10 bases lining up with TRBD2. V trimming: 1 base; J trimming: 6 bases; junction bases outside the gene matches: 10. This CDR3 spans 17 amino acids. Per the germline V gene, CDR1 is SGHTA and CDR2 is FQGNSA.

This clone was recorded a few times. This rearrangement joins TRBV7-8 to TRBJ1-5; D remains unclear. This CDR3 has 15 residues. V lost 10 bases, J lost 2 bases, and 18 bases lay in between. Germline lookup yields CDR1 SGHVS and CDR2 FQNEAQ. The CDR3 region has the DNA TGTGCCACGGCCGTCTGGGGTTTGGGCAATCAGCCCCAGCATTTT. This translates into CATAVWGLGNQPQHF.

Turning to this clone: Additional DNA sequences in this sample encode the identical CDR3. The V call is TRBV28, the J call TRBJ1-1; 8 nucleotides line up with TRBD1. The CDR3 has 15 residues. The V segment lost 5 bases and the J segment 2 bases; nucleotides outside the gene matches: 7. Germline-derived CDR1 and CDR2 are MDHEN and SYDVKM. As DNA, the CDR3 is TGTGCCAGCAGTCTGTCTGGGACAGGTAACACTGAAGCTTTCTTT. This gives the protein CASSLSGTGNTEAFF.

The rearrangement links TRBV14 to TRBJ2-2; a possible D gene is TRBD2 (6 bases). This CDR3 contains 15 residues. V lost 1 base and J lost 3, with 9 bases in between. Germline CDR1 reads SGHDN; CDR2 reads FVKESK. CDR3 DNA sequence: TGTGCCAGCAGCCAAGCGGGGGACCACACCGGGGAGCTGTTTTTT. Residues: CASSQAGDHTGELFF.

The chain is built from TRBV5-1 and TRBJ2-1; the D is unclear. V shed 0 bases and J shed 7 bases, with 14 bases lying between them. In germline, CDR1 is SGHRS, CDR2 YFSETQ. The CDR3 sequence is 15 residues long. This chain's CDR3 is CASSLDGRWGNEQFF. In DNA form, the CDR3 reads TGCGCCAGCAGCTTGGATGGCCGGTGGGGAAATGAGCAGTTCTTC.

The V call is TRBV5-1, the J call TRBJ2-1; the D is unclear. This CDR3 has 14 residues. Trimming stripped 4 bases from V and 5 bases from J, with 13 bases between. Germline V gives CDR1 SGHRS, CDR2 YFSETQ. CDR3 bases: TGCGCCAGCAGCCAGGTCGTGGGTGACAATGAGCAGTTCTTC. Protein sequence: CASSQVVGDNEQFF.